This paragraph reports one TCR beta chain. The data were obtained in a study of human T cells and chemical hapten exposure. Looked up from germline, CDR1 is LGHNA and CDR2 is YNFKEQ. The CDR3 contains 19 residues. V was cut by 6 bases and J by 2 bases, with 28 bases left in between. TCRdb recomputed calls from the RACE reads with MiXCR, one row per CDR3 protein. The repertoire holds 180,000 or so distinct CDR3 sequences, with more than 12% as singletons. Documented time point: patch test 1, 2 weeks after DPC sensitization. Treatment described: therapeutic diphenylcyclopropenone sensitization with weekly scalp DPC.

Sequences were derived from whole blood, sampled in connection with sensitization to the hapten diphenylcyclopropenone (DPC). This chain links TRBV4-2 with TRBJ1-1; D is perhaps TRBD1 (5 bases). The clonotype comes from a woman under 40 with alopecia areata. Some clones in this sample may be carry-over from other donors' samples. CDR3 residues: CASSRITGGKLHTNTEAFF. CDR3 nucleotides: TGTGCCAGCAGTCGAATCACAGGCGGGAAGTTGCATACTAACACTGAAGCTTTCTTT.